One sample yielded the 32 T cell receptor beta chains listed below, sequenced in a study of CD8 T cells in Susac syndrome. The RNA input was about 0.45 to 1 ug, and it was reverse transcribed with random hexamers. TCRdb redid the calling of the immunoSEQ multiplex PCR reads with MiXCR, one entry per CDR3 protein. The data show about 120,000 distinct CDR3 sequences, just under 95% seen once. The sample consisted of CD8+ T cells from PBMCs. All receptors come from a human donor with Susac syndrome.

The J gene is TRBJ2-4, the V gene TRBV5-4; D not certain. The length of the CDR3 is 12 residues. The V gene's germline CDR1 is SGHNT and CDR2 YYREEE (reference sequence). V was clipped by 5 bases and J by 5 bases, with 8 bases between them. The CDR3 here is CASRSLENIQYF. DNA of the CDR3: TGTGCCAGCAGGAGTCTGGAAAACATTCAGTACTTC.

V is TRBV20-1 and J is TRBJ2-7; the D is unclear. Trimming took 5 bases from V and 0 from J, leaving 8 bases between them. Germline CDR1 reads DFQATT; CDR2 reads SNEGSKA (reference sequence). This CDR3 comprises 12 residues. CDR3 sequence reads: CSADSFSYEQYF. The CDR3 DNA reads TGCAGTGCTGACTCCTTCTCCTACGAGCAGTACTTC.

CDR3 DNA: TGCAGCGTTGTAGGGGGAGACTCATCGACCACAGATACGCAGTATTTT. It is translated as CSVVGGDSSTTDTQYF. The rearrangement uses TRBV29-1 and TRBJ2-3; a possible D gene is TRBD1 (6 bases). Germline CDR1 reads SQVTM; CDR2 reads ANQGSEA. The length of the CDR3 is 16 residues. The V end was cut by 4 bases, the J end by 2 bases, with 19 bases between.

The chain has TRBV29-1 and TRBJ2-7; D tentatively reads TRBD1 or TRBD2 (6 bases each). Trimming took off 7 bases at V and 3 bases at J, with 13 bases between the two ends. The germline V gene encodes CDR1 SQVTM and CDR2 ANQGSEA. The CDR3 covers 12 residues. CDR3 region: CSALEGGYEQYF. In nucleotides, the CDR3 is TGCAGCGCCCTTGAGGGGGGCTACGAGCAGTACTTC.

A remark on this clonotype: A read error may produce the germline difference seen at one junction end. The V call is TRBV7-7, the J call TRBJ2-5; D is perhaps TRBD2 (5 bases). CDR1 is SSHAT and CDR2 is FNYEAQ in the germline V gene (reference sequence). The CDR3 loop spans 16 amino acids. CDR3 residues: CASSLREGFGIETQYF. The CDR3, as DNA: TGTGCTAGCAGCTTAAGAGAGGGCTTCGGCATAGAGACCCAGTACTTC.

This clonotype occurred once. The chain links TRBV27 to TRBJ2-3, with D possibly matching TRBD1 (6 bases). The germline V gene encodes CDR1 MNHEY and CDR2 SMNVEV (reference sequence). V was clipped by 5 bases and J by 8 bases, with 8 bases between them. There are 11 residues in the CDR3. The chain's CDR3 is CASSGGLTQYF. CDR3 in DNA: TGTGCCAGCAGTGGGGGCCTTACGCAGTATTTT.

The J gene is TRBJ2-3, the V gene TRBV9; maybe TRBD2 (5 bases). V lost 3 bases and J lost 5, with 7 bases in between. Germline lookup yields CDR1 SGDLS and CDR2 YYNGEE. The CDR3 has 12 residues. CDR3 sequence: CASSAEGDTQYF. In DNA, the CDR3 is TGTGCCAGCAGCGCCGAGGGAGATACGCAGTATTTT.

The V call is TRBV18, the J call TRBJ1-1, with 7 bases fitting TRBD1. With 3 bases clipped from V and 3 bases from J, the junction kept 13 bases outside the gene matches. The V gene's germline CDR1 is KGHSH and CDR2 LQKENI. The CDR3 spans 17 residues. The CDR3 spells CASSPRNQGGWDTEAFF. Written as DNA, the CDR3 is TGTGCCAGCTCACCGAGGAACCAGGGGGGGTGGGACACTGAAGCTTTCTTT.

The chain joins TRBV30 to TRBJ2-3; tentatively, D is TRBD2 (5 bases). The length of the CDR3 is 14 residues. The germline V gene encodes CDR1 GTSNPN and CDR2 SVGIG (reference sequence). Trimming cost V 2 bases and J 1 base, with 10 bases left between them. DNA for the CDR3: TGTGCCTGGAGTAGCGGTAGCGGCACAGATACGCAGTATTTT. This sequence encodes CAWSSGSGTDTQYF.

V gene TRBV7-9 combines with J gene TRBJ1-1; D perhaps matches TRBD1 (5 bases). Germline CDR1 and CDR2: SEHNR and FQNEAQ (reference sequence). Deletions cut 2 bases from V and 4 bases from J, with 17 bases between. The CDR3 loop spans 16 amino acids. The CDR3 loop reads CASSLYRVGAGTEAFF. CDR3 bases: TGTGCCAGCAGCTTATATAGAGTTGGGGCAGGCACTGAAGCTTTCTTT.

This chain uses TRBV9 with TRBJ1-3, with a weak D call TRBD1 (5 bases). Germline V lookup: CDR1 SGDLS, CDR2 YYNGEE. This CDR3 has 19 amino acids. The V end was cut by 4 bases, the J end by 0 bases, with 23 bases between. The CDR3 DNA reads TGTGCCAGCAGCCAAGATCCGGGGGTGGGCCCGAGCTCTGGAAACACCATATATTTT. Residues: CASSQDPGVGPSSGNTIYF.

This chain joins TRBV7-6 and TRBJ2-7; D unclear. Germline V gene sequence: CDR1 SGHVS, CDR2 FNYEAQ. The CDR3 loop spans 12 amino acids. V lost 6 bases and J 3 bases, leaving 9 bases between the germline ends. The chain's CDR3 is CASSDVLYEQYF. In DNA, the CDR3 is TGTGCCAGCAGTGACGTTCTCTACGAGCAGTACTTC.

The V and J genes are TRBV2 and TRBJ1-4; TRBD1 matches 11 bases. Unmatched junction bases numbered 7, after V lost 3 bases and J lost 10 bases. This CDR3 region has 15 residues. Germline loops: CDR1 SNHLY, CDR2 FYNNEI. CDR3 region: CASSEDRGQMRKLFF. The CDR3 DNA reads as TGTGCCAGCAGTGAGGACAGGGGGCAAATGAGAAAACTGTTTTTT.

The chain employs TRBV7-8 and TRBJ2-1; 9 nucleotides align to TRBD2. This CDR3 has 15 residues. Looked up from germline, CDR1 is SGHVS and CDR2 is FQNEAQ. V shed 2 bases and J 7 bases; nucleotides not matched to a gene: 6. The CDR3 DNA follows: TGTGCCAGCAGCTTAACAGCGGGGGGAGGAAATGAGCAGTTCTTC. Translation gives CASSLTAGGGNEQFF.

The chain is built from TRBV19 and TRBJ1-2; D perhaps matches TRBD1 (6 bases). Looked up from germline, CDR1 is LNHDA and CDR2 is SQIVND (reference sequence). CDR3 length: 14 amino acids. The germline V and J ends were trimmed by 8 bases and 2 bases, with 15 bases remaining between them. CDR3 in amino acids: CASHSGTYNYGYTF. CDR3 bases: TGTGCCAGTCACTCCGGGACATACAACTATGGCTACACCTTC.

This clonotype was detected a few times. The genes are TRBV27 and TRBJ2-1, with a possible D match to TRBD1 (5 bases). The germline gives CDR1 MNHEY, CDR2 SMNVEV (reference sequence). This CDR3 comprises 11 residues. Trimming left V 5 bases short and J 7 bases short, with 6 bases between. CDR3 nucleotides: TGTGCCAGCAGTCAGGGAAATGAGCAGTTCTTC. This codes for CASSQGNEQFF.

The chain carries TRBV7-8 and TRBJ2-7, with D perhaps TRBD2 (6 bases). CDR1 is SGHVS and CDR2 is FQNEAQ in the germline V gene. V was cut by 2 bases and J by 3 bases, with 8 bases left in between. This CDR3 has 13 residues. This chain's CDR3 is CASSLRRDYEQYF. The CDR3 DNA is TGTGCCAGCAGCTTAAGGCGGGACTACGAGCAGTACTTC.

V is TRBV6-2 or TRBV6-3 and J is TRBJ2-3; weak D call: TRBD2 (7 bases). Trimming took off 0 bases at V and 5 bases at J, with 15 bases between the two ends. Germline assignment: CDR1 MNHEY and CDR2 SVGEGT. The CDR3 is made up of 16 amino acids. CDR3 protein: CASSYSFGGRGDTQYF. The DNA for the CDR3 is TGTGCCAGCAGTTACTCGTTCGGGGGGCGCGGAGATACGCAGTATTTT.

This CDR3 reads CASSYGGASYEQYF. The CDR3 DNA is TGTGCCAGCAGTTACGGGGGGGCTTCCTACGAGCAGTACTTC. V is TRBV6-5 and J is TRBJ2-7; a weak D match, TRBD2 (7 bases). With 2 bases removed from V and 1 base from J, the gap between germline ends came to 9 bases. Germline-derived CDR1 and CDR2 are MNHEY and SVGAGI. The CDR3 has 14 amino acids.

This chain links TRBV7-9 with TRBJ2-1; the match to TRBD1 covers 7 bases. The V segment lost 2 bases and the J segment 3 bases; nucleotides outside the gene matches: 1. Germline V lookup: CDR1 SEHNR, CDR2 FQNEAQ (reference sequence). The CDR3 runs 14 residues. In DNA, the CDR3 is TGTGCCAGCAGCTTACCAGGGGGCTACAATGAGCAGTTCTTC. This translates into CASSLPGGYNEQFF.

The chain joins TRBV25-1 to TRBJ2-7; 8 bases match TRBD2. The CDR3 has 14 residues. CDR1 MGHDK and CDR2 SYGVNS come from the germline V gene. V was clipped by 3 bases and J by 12 bases; unmatched bases: 13. The CDR3, as DNA: TGTGCCAGCAGTGACGCACCGGAGGGCGGGGGGTTGTACTTC. It specifies CASSDAPEGGGLYF.

This clonotype appeared once. The chain recombines TRBV4-1 with TRBJ2-3; D perhaps matches TRBD1 (5 bases). CDR3 size: 17 residues. The germline gives CDR1 MGHRA, CDR2 YSYEKL. V was cut by 0 bases and J by 2 bases, with 15 bases left in between. For the CDR3, the DNA is TGCGCCAGCAGCCAAGATGGGGCAGGGAACCCCACAGATACGCAGTATTTT. Translated, it gives CASSQDGAGNPTDTQYF.

V is TRBV4-2 and J is TRBJ1-1; tentative D call: TRBD1 (6 bases). The CDR3 runs to 14 residues. CDR1 LGHNA and CDR2 YNFKEQ come from the germline V gene. Trimming removed 0 bases from V and 3 bases from J, with 8 bases in between. Written as DNA, the CDR3 is TGTGCCAGCAGCCAAGAGGGGGCGGACACTGAAGCTTTCTTT. Its protein product is CASSQEGADTEAFF.

The chain uses TRBV6-6 and TRBJ2-5; 10 positions match TRBD1. CDR3 length: 15 amino acids. Germline assignment: CDR1 MNHNY and CDR2 SVGAGI (reference sequence). V trimming: 2 bases; J trimming: 3 bases; junction bases outside the gene matches: 3. CDR3 nucleotide sequence: TGTGCCAGCAGTTACCCGGGGACAGGGGAAGAGACCCAGTACTTC. It codes for CASSYPGTGEETQYF.

This sequence joins TRBV30 and TRBJ2-5; D is perhaps TRBD1 (6 bases). The CDR3 has 12 amino acids. The germline V and J ends were trimmed by 8 bases and 3 bases, with 13 bases remaining between them. Germline CDR1 and CDR2: GTSNPN and SVGIG (reference sequence). CDR3 coding DNA: TGTGCCAGTGACCGGGACAAAGAGACCCAGTACTTC. Translating it yields CASDRDKETQYF.

This rearrangement joins TRBV5-4 to TRBJ2-7; 10 nucleotides agree with TRBD1. V shed 4 bases and J 2 bases; nucleotides not matched to a gene: 6. CDR1 SGHNT and CDR2 YYREEE come from the germline V gene (reference sequence). The CDR3 has 15 amino acids. DNA for the CDR3: TGTGCCAGCAGCCCCGGGACAGGGGCCCCCTACGAGCAGTACTTC. Protein sequence: CASSPGTGAPYEQYF.

The chain is built from TRBV2 and TRBJ1-1; the D gene is possibly TRBD1 (6 bases). CDR1 is SNHLY and CDR2 is FYNNEI in the germline V gene. V lost 6 bases and J 5 bases, leaving 16 bases between the germline ends. CDR3 length: 14 amino acids. CDR3 sequence reads: CASRKGGLVTEAFF. CDR3 in DNA: TGTGCCAGCAGAAAGGGGGGGCTGGTAACTGAAGCTTTCTTT.

The chain couples TRBV2 to TRBJ2-7; 7 bases are a match to TRBD2. Germline V gives CDR1 SNHLY, CDR2 FYNNEI. V shed 0 bases, J shed 2 bases, and the junction held 4 bases outside the gene matches. This CDR3 spans 15 amino acids. The CDR3 DNA reads as TGTGCCAGCAGTGAAGCGCCTAGCGGTACCTACGAGCAGTACTTC. Its protein is CASSEAPSGTYEQYF.

V and J are TRBV24-1 and TRBJ2-3; tentatively, D is TRBD1 (5 bases). The CDR3 extends over 15 amino acids. The V gene's germline CDR1 is KGHDR and CDR2 SFDVKD. V gave up 2 bases and J gave up 4 bases, with 12 bases separating them. The CDR3 DNA reads TGTGCCACCAGTGATTCCCAGGGATTTCCAGATACGCAGTATTTT. Translating it yields CATSDSQGFPDTQYF.

V usage is TRBV20-1 and J usage is TRBJ2-7; D is undetermined. The CDR3 is 13 amino acids. The V end was cut by 0 bases, the J end by 0 bases, with 6 bases between. The germline gives CDR1 DFQATT, CDR2 SNEGSKA (reference sequence). The CDR3 bases are TGCAGTGCTAGAGATCAGGACTCCTACGAGCAGTACTTC. Its translation is CSARDQDSYEQYF.

The rearrangement joins TRBV3-1 to TRBJ2-7; D may match TRBD1 or TRBD2 (6 bases each). The length of the CDR3 is 17 residues. Trimming removed 4 bases from V and 3 bases from J, with 22 bases in between. Germline values: CDR1 LGHDT, CDR2 YNNKEL (reference sequence). This CDR3 reads CASSRGASSTGIYEQYF. The CDR3 nucleotides are TGTGCCAGCAGCCGGGGGGCGAGCAGCACGGGGATCTACGAGCAGTACTTC.

V gene TRBV25-1 combines with J gene TRBJ2-1; D not certain. The V gene lost 4 bases and the J gene lost 3 bases, with 1 base spanning the gap. Germline CDR1 MGHDK, CDR2 SYGVNS. This CDR3 has 11 residues. CDR3 coding DNA: TGTGCCAGCAGTGTCTACAATGAGCAGTTCTTC. Its protein is CASSVYNEQFF.